This TCR beta chain was identified in a study of blood T cell repertoires in COVID-19. There are 14 residues in the CDR3. V shed 0 bases and J shed 9 bases, with 9 bases lying between them. The germline V gene encodes CDR1 SGHDN and CDR2 FVKESK. Using immunoSEQ multiplex PCR, the repertoire was profiled, and TCRdb retains in-frame clones only, with some absent. The sample includes about 280,000 clones, under 95% of them seen just once. What was sequenced was PBMCs or T cells enriched from blood (not recorded which). The J gene is TRBJ1-6, the V gene TRBV14, with a possible D match to TRBD1 (5 bases). The TCR originated in a man in his forties who had been exposed to COVID-19. The CDR3 loop reads CASSQESRGSPLHF. DNA of the CDR3: TGTGCCAGCAGCCAAGAAAGTAGGGGTTCACCCCTCCACTTT.